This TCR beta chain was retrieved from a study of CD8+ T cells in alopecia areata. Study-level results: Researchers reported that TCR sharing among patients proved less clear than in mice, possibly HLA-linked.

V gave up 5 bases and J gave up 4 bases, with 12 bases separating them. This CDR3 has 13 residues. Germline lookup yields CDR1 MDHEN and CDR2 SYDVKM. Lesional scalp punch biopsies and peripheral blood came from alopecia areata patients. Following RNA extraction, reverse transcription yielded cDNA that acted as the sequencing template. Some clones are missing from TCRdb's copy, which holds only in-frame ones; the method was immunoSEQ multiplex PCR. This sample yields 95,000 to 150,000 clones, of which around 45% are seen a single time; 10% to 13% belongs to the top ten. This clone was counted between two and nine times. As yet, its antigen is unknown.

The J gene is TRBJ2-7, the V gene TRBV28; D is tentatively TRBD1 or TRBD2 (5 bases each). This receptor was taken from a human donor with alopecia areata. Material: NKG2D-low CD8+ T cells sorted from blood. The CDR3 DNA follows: TGTGCCAGCAGTGGGGCCACGGGATACGAGCAGTACTTC. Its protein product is CASSGATGYEQYF.